Presented here are 10 T cell receptor beta chains from one specimen sequenced in a study of cytomegalovirus exposure and HLA in healthy donors. Primers included in the PCR were 60 Vbeta and 13 Jbeta primers. TCRdb's copy holds only in-frame clones and misses some; the assay was immunoSEQ multiplex PCR. Counted here are about 170,000 clones, around 80% occurring once; the ten biggest clones make up approximately 1.2%. Sample: PBMCs. Source of these receptors: a boy between 2 and 10 years old in good health and CMV-seronegative.

The J gene is TRBJ1-1, the V gene TRBV11-2; TRBD1 matches at 9 bases. The CDR3 sequence is 15 residues long. The germline gives CDR1 SGHAT, CDR2 FQNNGV. With 4 bases clipped from V and 1 base from J, the junction kept 4 bases outside the gene matches. Here the CDR3 reads CASSSKGQGNTEAFF. CDR3 DNA sequence: TGTGCCAGCAGCTCCAAGGGACAGGGGAACACTGAAGCTTTCTTT.

The rearrangement links TRBV6-6 to TRBJ2-7, with TRBD2 matching over 13 bases. Germline V gene sequence: CDR1 MNHNY, CDR2 SVGAGI (reference sequence). This CDR3 comprises 14 residues. V lost 5 bases and J lost 3; bases outside the gene matches: 1. CDR3 loop: CASSRTSGSYEQYF. Here the CDR3 DNA reads TGTGCCAGCAGTAGGACTAGCGGGAGCTACGAGCAGTACTTC.

This rearrangement joins TRBV6-5 to TRBJ2-2, with 8 bases aligning to TRBD2. Trimming cost V 6 bases and J 7 bases; bases outside gene matches: 7. In germline, CDR1 is MNHEY, CDR2 SVGAGI. The CDR3 covers 14 residues. This CDR3 is CASRNGGVVGELFF. The CDR3 DNA reads TGTGCCAGCAGGAACGGGGGGGTGGTCGGGGAGCTGTTTTTT.

The rearrangement links TRBV7-9 to TRBJ1-2; 10 bases are shared with TRBD1. The V gene's germline CDR1 is SEHNR and CDR2 FQNEAQ (reference sequence). There are 14 residues in the CDR3. Trimming took 3 bases from V and 3 from J; bases not matched to a gene: 1. CDR3 amino acids: CASSFGQGDYGYTF. In nucleotides, the CDR3 is TGTGCCAGCAGCTTCGGACAGGGGGACTATGGCTACACCTTC. The full variable domain, completed using reference TRBV7-9 and TRBJ1-2, is DTGVSQNPRHKITKRGQNVTFRCDPISEHNRLYWYRQTLGQGPEFLTYFQNEAQLEKSRLLSDRFSAERPKGSFSTLEIQRTEQGDSAMYLCASSFGQGDYGYTFGSGTRLTVV.

This chain uses TRBV6-4 with TRBJ2-1; 11 bases agree with TRBD2. Germline V lookup: CDR1 MRHNA, CDR2 SNTAGT. Unmatched junction bases numbered 2, after V lost 2 bases and J lost 5 bases. The CDR3 extends over 15 amino acids. CDR3 region: CASSDGTSGNNEQFF. As DNA, the CDR3 is TGTGCCAGCAGTGACGGGACTAGCGGAAACAATGAGCAGTTCTTC.

V and J are TRBV30 and TRBJ2-1; 7 bases agree with TRBD2. CDR1 and CDR2 from the germline V gene are GTSNPN and SVGIG (reference sequence). The CDR3 runs to 14 residues. The junction had 7 bases not matched to a gene; V was cut back by 3 bases and J by 5 bases. CDR3 protein: CAWRRGGEDNEQFF. DNA of the CDR3: TGTGCCTGGAGAAGGGGAGGGGAGGACAATGAGCAGTTCTTC.

The chain has TRBV7-9 and TRBJ2-6; D perhaps matches TRBD2 (7 bases). The CDR3 has 17 amino acids. V was trimmed by 2 bases and J by 3 bases, leaving 14 bases between them. Germline values: CDR1 SEHNR, CDR2 FQNEAQ (reference sequence). This CDR3 is CASSLRGGALGANVLTF. CDR3 in DNA: TGTGCCAGCAGCTTAAGGGGGGGGGCGCTTGGGGCCAACGTCCTGACTTTC.

V usage is TRBV7-8 and J usage is TRBJ2-1, with TRBD2 matching 9 bases. The germline CDR1 and CDR2 sequences are SGHVS and FQNEAQ. The V and J ends lost 3 bases and 5 bases, in that order; junction bases with no gene match: 5. CDR3 length: 15 residues. CDR3 in DNA: TGTGCCAGCAGCTTTTTAGCGGGGGCTAACAATGAGCAGTTCTTC. As protein: CASSFLAGANNEQFF.

The rearrangement joins TRBV5-1 to TRBJ2-3; D is undetermined. Trimming left V 1 base short and J 6 bases short, with 6 bases between. This CDR3 spans 12 amino acids. Looked up from germline, CDR1 is SGHRS and CDR2 is YFSETQ. Here the CDR3 reads CASSLSGDTQYF. Here the CDR3 DNA reads TGCGCCAGCAGCTTGTCAGGTGATACGCAGTATTTT.

CDR3 DNA sequence: TGTGCCAGCAGCCTCTCGGGGGTGGAAGATACGCAGTATTTT. It is translated as CASSLSGVEDTQYF. The chain recombines TRBV9 with TRBJ2-3, with D perhaps TRBD2 (6 bases). CDR3 size: 14 residues. Per the germline V gene, CDR1 is SGDLS and CDR2 is YYNGEE. Between the trimmed V and J ends, which lost 4 bases and 5 bases, there was a span of 14 bases.